The following is a TCR beta chain sequence with its context. Its antigen is not known. Measured with immunoSEQ multiplex PCR; TCRdb has only the in-frame clones, and not every one. The sample lists some 7,900 clones, roughly 77% seen once, with 51% in the top ten. This sample stems from a study of lymphopenia after photon versus proton radiotherapy. Points from the study as a whole: Larger post-nadir TCR diversity loss correlated inversely with survival in deceased patients.

The CDR3 runs 12 residues. Germline V CDR1 and CDR2: SGHAT, FQNNGV. Trimming cost V 5 bases and J 5 bases, with 9 bases left between them. The rearrangement joins TRBV11-2 to TRBJ2-5; D call uncertain. The receptor was derived from a man between 25 and 39 years old with gastric cancer. The sequenced sample was peripheral blood, obtained from a patient treated with photon-based radiotherapy. The CDR3 sequence is CASSPATETQYF. CDR3 coding DNA: TGTGCCAGCAGCCCGGCGACTGAGACCCAGTACTTC.